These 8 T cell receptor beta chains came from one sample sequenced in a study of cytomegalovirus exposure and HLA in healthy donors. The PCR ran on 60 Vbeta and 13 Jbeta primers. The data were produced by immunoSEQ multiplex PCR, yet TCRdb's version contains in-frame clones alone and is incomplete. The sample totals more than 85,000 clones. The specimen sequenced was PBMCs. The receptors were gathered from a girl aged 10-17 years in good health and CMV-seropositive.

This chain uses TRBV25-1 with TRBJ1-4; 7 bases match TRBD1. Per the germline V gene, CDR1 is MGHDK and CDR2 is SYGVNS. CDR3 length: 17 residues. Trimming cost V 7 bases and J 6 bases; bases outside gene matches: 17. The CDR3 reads CASTGMDRQWSDEKLFF. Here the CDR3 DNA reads TGTGCCAGCACTGGGATGGACAGGCAGTGGAGTGATGAAAAACTGTTTTTT.

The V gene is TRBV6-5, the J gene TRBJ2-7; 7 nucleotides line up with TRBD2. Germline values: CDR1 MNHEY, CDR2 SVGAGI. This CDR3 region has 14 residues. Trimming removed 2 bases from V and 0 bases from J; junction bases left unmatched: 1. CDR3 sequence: CASSYGGGSYEQYF. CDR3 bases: TGTGCCAGCAGTTACGGGGGGGGCTCCTACGAGCAGTACTTC.

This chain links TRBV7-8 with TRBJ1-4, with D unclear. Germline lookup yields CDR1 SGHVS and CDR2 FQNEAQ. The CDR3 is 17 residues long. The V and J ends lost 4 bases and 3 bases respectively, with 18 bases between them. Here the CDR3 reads CASSWAFGQLPNEKLFF. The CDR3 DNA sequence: TGTGCCAGCAGCTGGGCCTTCGGCCAGTTACCTAATGAAAAACTGTTTTTT.

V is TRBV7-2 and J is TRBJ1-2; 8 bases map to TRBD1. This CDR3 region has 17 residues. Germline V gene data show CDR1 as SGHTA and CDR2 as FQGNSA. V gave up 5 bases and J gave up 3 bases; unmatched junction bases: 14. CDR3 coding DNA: TGTGCCAGCAGCCCCTATCCGGGACAGGACTATGACTATGGCTACACCTTC. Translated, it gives CASSPYPGQDYDYGYTF. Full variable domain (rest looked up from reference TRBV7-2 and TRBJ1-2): GAGVSQSPSNKVTEKGKDVELRCDPISGHTALYWYRQSLGQGLEFLIYFQGNSAPDKSGLPSDRFSAERTGGSVSTLTIQRTQQEDSAVYLCASSPYPGQDYDYGYTFGSGTRLTVV.

The CDR3 here is CASSSGSWEQYF. For the CDR3, the DNA is TGCGCCAGCAGCTCAGGCTCGTGGGAGCAGTACTTC. The gene calls are TRBV5-1 and TRBJ2-7; D is unresolved. The V and J ends lost 3 bases and 7 bases respectively, with 11 bases between them. This CDR3 spans 12 amino acids. Germline V gene sequence: CDR1 SGHRS, CDR2 YFSETQ. Using reference TRBV5-1 and TRBJ2-7 for the parts outside the CDR3, the full variable domain is KAGVTQTPRYLIKTRGQQVTLSCSPISGHRSVSWYQQTPGQGLQFLFEYFSETQRNKGNFPGRFSGRQFSNSRSEMNVSTLELGDSALYLCASSSGSWEQYFGPGTRLTVT.

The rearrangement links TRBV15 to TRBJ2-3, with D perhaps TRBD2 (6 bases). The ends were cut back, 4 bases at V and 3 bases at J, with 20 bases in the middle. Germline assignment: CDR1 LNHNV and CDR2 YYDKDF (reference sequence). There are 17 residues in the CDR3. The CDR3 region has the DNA TGTGCCACCAGCACGGGGGAATGGAGGGCTCAAACAGATACGCAGTATTTT. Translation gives CATSTGEWRAQTDTQYF.

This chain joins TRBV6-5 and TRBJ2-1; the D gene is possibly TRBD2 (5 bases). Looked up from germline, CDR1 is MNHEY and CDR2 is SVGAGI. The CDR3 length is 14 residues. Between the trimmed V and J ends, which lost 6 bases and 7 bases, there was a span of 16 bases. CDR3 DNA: TGTGCCAGCAGCAGCCCCACTAGGGCGAATGAGCAGTTCTTC. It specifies CASSSPTRANEQFF.

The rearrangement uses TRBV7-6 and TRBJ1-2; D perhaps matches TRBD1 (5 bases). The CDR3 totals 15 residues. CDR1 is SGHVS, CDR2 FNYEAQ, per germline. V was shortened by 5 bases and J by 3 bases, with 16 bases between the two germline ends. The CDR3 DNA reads TGTGCCAGCAGCCGGGGACTCCAAGGGGACTATGGCTACACCTTC. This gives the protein CASSRGLQGDYGYTF.